This T cell receptor (beta chain) was obtained from a study of OX40 agonist ivuxolimab in advanced cancers. CDR3 length equals 17 residues. Trimming shortened V by 1 base and J by 2 bases, and 18 bases separated the two germline ends. Germline CDR1 MGHRA, CDR2 YSYEKL. Here immunoSEQ multiplex PCR was the method, and the copy in TCRdb shows in-frame clones only, minus some. This sample has fewer than 30,000 clones; roughly nine tenths occur once, and the top ten carry around 31%. V gene TRBV4-1 combines with J gene TRBJ2-7; TRBD2 is a possible D gene (6 bases). The sample here was CD4+ or CD8+ T cells sorted from blood, taken in a trial of the OX40 agonist ivuxolimab. This TCR derives from an adult with an advanced solid tumor such as melanoma, head and neck, liver or kidney cancer. The CDR3, as DNA: TGCGCCAGCAGCCAAGGGGCCGGGAGCCCCCTGGCCTACGAGCAGTACTTC. Translating gives CASSQGAGSPLAYEQYF.